Listed below are T cell receptor beta chains from one sample, sequenced in a study of blood T cell repertoires in COVID-19. TCRdb's copy holds only in-frame clones and misses some; the assay was immunoSEQ multiplex PCR. This table holds approximately 90,000 clones, roughly 80% found once. The sample comprised peripheral blood. Source of these receptors: an elderly man with active or convalescent COVID-19. The CDR3 runs from the conserved cysteine through the conserved F or W. Fields, in order: J gene, D gene, V gene, clone size, CDR3 length, CDR3 DNA, CDR3 protein. D genes are given only for firm matches. For some rows the clone size is stated as once, few or many, or as a class when expanded; others skip it.

TRBJ2-2,TRBD1,TRBV10-3,-,17,TGTGCCATCAGTGAGGACAGGGGTGTGTATTTCACCGGGGAGCTGTTTTTT,CAISEDRGVYFTGELFF
TRBJ2-5,TRBD1,TRBV2,-,15,TGTGCCAGCAGCAAGGACAGGGGGCTTCTTGTGACCCAGTACTTC,CASSKDRGLLVTQYF
TRBJ2-3,TRBD1,TRBV5-1,-,16,TGCGCCAGCAGCTTGGGGGACAGGATGGGCCCAGATACGCAGTATTTT,CASSLGDRMGPDTQYF
TRBJ1-5,-,TRBV3-1/TRBV3-2,-,14,TGTGCCAGCAGCCGAGGGCATAGCAATCAGCCCCAGCATTTT,CASSRGHSNQPQHF
TRBJ2-7,-,TRBV9,-,14,TGTGCCAGCAGCGCCGGGAGCCTCTCCTACGAGCAGTACTTC,CASSAGSLSYEQYF
TRBJ2-6,-,TRBV29-1,-,13,TGCAGCGTTGGGCGGTCTGGGGCCAACGTCCTGACTTTC,CSVGRSGANVLTF
TRBJ1-6,TRBD1,TRBV7-9,-,14,TGTGCCAGCAGTACGACAGGGGGCTATGCACCCCTCCACTTT,CASSTTGGYAPLHF
TRBJ1-1,TRBD1,TRBV4-1,few,15,TGCGCCAGCAGCGGACAGGGGAATCTGGCCACTGAAGCTTTCTTT,CASSGQGNLATEAFF
TRBJ1-6,TRBD1,TRBV5-6,once,15,TGTGCCAGCAGCTACCTCAGGGGGAAAAATTCACCCCTCCACTTT,CASSYLRGKNSPLHF
TRBJ1-5,TRBD1,TRBV12-3/TRBV12-4,-,13,TGTGCCAGCAGCCAAGCAGGGGGGCAGCCCCAGCATTTT,CASSQAGGQPQHF
TRBJ1-1,-,TRBV12-3/TRBV12-4,once,13,TGTGCCAGCAGGCGGCAGAAAAACACTGAAGCTTTCTTT,CASRRQKNTEAFF
TRBJ1-5,-,TRBV9,-,15,TGTGCCAGCAGCGAGGCAGGGTACAGCAATCAGCCCCAGCATTTT,CASSEAGYSNQPQHF
TRBJ1-2,TRBD1,TRBV9,-,15,TGTGCCAGCAGCGTAGTCAGGGGGGACCTGTATGGCTACACCTTC,CASSVVRGDLYGYTF
TRBJ2-7,TRBD1,TRBV6-6,-,16,TGTGCCAGCAGCTTCCGCGGACAGGGGACCCAATACGAGCAGTACTTC,CASSFRGQGTQYEQYF
TRBJ1-1,TRBD1,TRBV7-9,-,13,TGTGCCAGCAGCCCGACAGGGGTCACTGAAGCTTTCTTT,CASSPTGVTEAFF
TRBJ2-2,TRBD1,TRBV7-3,-,15,TGTGCCAGCAGCTTAGGACAGGGCAACACCGGGGAGCTGTTTTTT,CASSLGQGNTGELFF
TRBJ1-5,-,TRBV12-3/TRBV12-4,-,12,TGTGCCAGCACCTTAGGGAGACAGCCCCAGCATTTT,CASTLGRQPQHF
TRBJ1-1,-,TRBV11-3,-,13,TGTGCCAGCAGCTTGTACTCGGGGACTGAAGCTTTCTTT,CASSLYSGTEAFF
TRBJ1-1,-,TRBV25-1,-,13,TGTGCCAGCAGTGAAGCAGGGGCCAAGGGAGCTTTCTTT,CASSEAGAKGAFF
TRBJ1-1,TRBD1,TRBV11-2,once,15,TGTGCCAGCAGGCGCGGACAGGGGCAGAACACTGAAGCTTTCTTT,CASRRGQGQNTEAFF
TRBJ1-2,TRBD1,TRBV11-2,-,14,TGTGCCAGCAGTCGACTAGGGACAGGGTATGGCTACACCTTC,CASSRLGTGYGYTF
TRBJ2-3,-,TRBV7-6,-,15,TGTGCCAGCAGCTTAGGACAGATCCAAACAGATACGCAGTATTTT,CASSLGQIQTDTQYF
TRBJ1-6,-,TRBV5-3,-,17,TGTGCCAGAAGCTTGGTTCAGGGAGGCTCCTATAATTCACCCCTCCACTTT,CARSLVQGGSYNSPLHF
TRBJ2-1,TRBD1,TRBV25-1,-,13,TGTGCCAGCAGTGAACCGGGACAGGGGGGGCAGTTCTTC,CASSEPGQGGQFF
TRBJ2-1,-,TRBV15,-,13,TGTGCCACCAGCAGAGGACAGTACAATGAGCAGTTCTTC,CATSRGQYNEQFF
TRBJ1-4,TRBD1,TRBV5-6,-,14,TGTGCCAGCAGCCTACGGACAGGGTATGAAAAACTGTTTTTT,CASSLRTGYEKLFF
TRBJ1-6,-,TRBV2,-,14,TGTGCCAGCAGTGATTCAACGGATAATTCACCCCTCCACTTT,CASSDSTDNSPLHF
TRBJ1-2,TRBD1,TRBV19,-,13,TGTGCCAGTAGGGATGGACAGGGAGGAGGCTACACCTTC,CASRDGQGGGYTF
TRBJ2-3,-,TRBV12-5,-,13,TGTGCTAGTGGTTCCTCTAGCACAGATACGCAGTATTTT,CASGSSSTDTQYF
TRBJ1-2,-,TRBV4-3,-,16,TGCGCCAGCAGCCAAATCGGGGGTTCAGCTAACTATGGCTACACCTTC,CASSQIGGSANYGYTF
TRBJ1-6,-,TRBV4-1,-,15,TGCGCCAGCAGCCACTCCGAGGGCCCGAATTCACCCCTCCACTTT,CASSHSEGPNSPLHF
TRBJ1-6,TRBD1,TRBV2,few,16,TGTGCCAGCAGTGAAGGCTTGGACAGGGTTGATTCACCCCTCCACTTT,CASSEGLDRVDSPLHF
TRBJ2-1,-,TRBV4-2,-,15,TGTGCCAGCAGCCAAGAAGGGGGATGGTACAATGAGCAGTTCTTC,CASSQEGGWYNEQFF
TRBJ1-4,-,TRBV5-1,-,14,TGCGCCAGCAGCTCCGGGGAGACCCATGAAAAACTGTTTTTT,CASSSGETHEKLFF
TRBJ1-5,-,TRBV4-1,many,16,TGCGCCAGCAGCCAACCTTCTCAGGGGCCGGATCAGCCCCAGCATTTT,CASSQPSQGPDQPQHF
TRBJ2-5,-,TRBV14,-,14,TGTGCCAGCAGCCAGGACTATAACCAAGAGACCCAGTACTTC,CASSQDYNQETQYF
TRBJ2-7,TRBD2,TRBV4-1,-,15,TGCGCCAGCAGCCAAGCGGAACTAGCGCCCTACGAGCAGTACTTC,CASSQAELAPYEQYF
TRBJ1-2,-,TRBV11-1,-,13,TGTGCCAGCAGCTTACAGGGAAACTATGGCTACACCTTC,CASSLQGNYGYTF
TRBJ1-2,-,TRBV29-1,-,13,TGCAGCGTGAGAATAGGAGGGGACTATGGCTACACCTTC,CSVRIGGDYGYTF
TRBJ1-5,-,TRBV9,-,13,TGTGCCAGCAGCGCCCTCCTTAATCAGCCCCAGCATTTT,CASSALLNQPQHF
TRBJ2-3,-,TRBV27,-,19,TGTGCCAGCAGCTTACGGCCAGCATCGTTGGGGGCTAGCACAGATACGCAGTATTTT,CASSLRPASLGASTDTQYF
TRBJ2-4,-,TRBV6-5,-,13,TGTGCCAGCAGGACAGACCCCAAAAACATTCAGTACTTC,CASRTDPKNIQYF
TRBJ1-2,TRBD1,TRBV5-6,-,14,TGTGCCAGCAGCCTTAACAGGGGGCGGGGTGGCTACACCTTC,CASSLNRGRGGYTF
TRBJ2-3,-,TRBV20-1,once,11,TGCAGTGCTGGACCGGGGGATACGCAGTATTTT,CSAGPGDTQYF